The 9 T cell receptor beta chains in this list originate from one sample, sequenced in a study of cytomegalovirus exposure and HLA in healthy donors. Only in-frame clones appear in the TCRdb table, and some are missing; sequencing was by immunoSEQ multiplex PCR. The sample lists 60,000 to 90,000 clones, roughly 80% seen once, with less than 3% in the top ten. The sample comprised PBMCs. Every receptor here comes from a man aged 25-45 years in good health and CMV-seronegative.

This clone was counted a few times. The chain employs TRBV6-1 and TRBJ1-6; the D gene is possibly TRBD1 (5 bases). V lost 4 bases to trimming and J lost 4 bases, with 8 bases between them. CDR3 size: 14 residues. Germline V gene data show CDR1 as MNHNS and CDR2 as SASEGT. CDR3 coding DNA: TGTGCCAGCAGTGCAGGGCCATATAATTCACCCCTCCACTTT. Its protein is CASSAGPYNSPLHF.

The chain links TRBV15 to TRBJ2-5, with 8 nucleotides matching TRBD2. The germline V gene has CDR1 LNHNV and CDR2 YYDKDF (reference sequence). Unmatched junction bases numbered 4, after V lost 0 bases and J lost 1 base. The CDR3 has 16 residues. The CDR3 region is CATSRDGGAAQETQYF. CDR3 DNA sequence: TGTGCCACCAGCAGAGACGGGGGGGCAGCCCAAGAGACCCAGTACTTC.

The chain couples TRBV7-9 to TRBJ2-5, with TRBD1 as a possible D gene (5 bases). This CDR3 is 13 amino acids long. CDR1 and CDR2 (germline): SEHNR, FQNEAQ (reference sequence). The germline V and J ends were trimmed by 1 base and 7 bases, with 10 bases remaining between them. The CDR3: CASSLVDQGTQYF. The DNA for the CDR3 is TGTGCCAGCAGCTTAGTGGATCAGGGGACCCAGTACTTC.

V gene TRBV27 combines with J gene TRBJ2-1, with 10 nucleotides matching TRBD1. V shed 4 bases and J 7 bases; nucleotides not matched to a gene: 4. There are 14 residues in the CDR3. The germline gives CDR1 MNHEY, CDR2 SMNVEV (reference sequence). Written as DNA, the CDR3 is TGTGCCAGCAGTTACCGACAGGGGGCTAATGAGCAGTTCTTC. It is translated as CASSYRQGANEQFF.

The rearrangement links TRBV4-1 to TRBJ1-1; maybe TRBD1 (5 bases). Germline V gives CDR1 MGHRA, CDR2 YSYEKL. The CDR3 loop spans 17 amino acids. The V end was cut by 2 bases, the J end by 4 bases, with 20 bases between. DNA of the CDR3: TGCGCCAGCAGCCAACCCTGGGGACGGGGGGGAAGCACTGAAGCTTTCTTT. It codes for CASSQPWGRGGSTEAFF.

This rearrangement joins TRBV19 to TRBJ1-6; D uncertain. This CDR3 comprises 13 residues. Trimming removed 5 bases at V and 7 bases at J, with 9 bases between. Per germline, CDR1 LNHDA and CDR2 SQIVND (reference sequence). The DNA of the CDR3 is TGTGCCAGTAGTCCCCCCCAGAATTCACCCCTCCACTTT. Protein product: CASSPPQNSPLHF.

This clone was found a few times. The chain joins TRBV11-2 to TRBJ2-7; D is ambiguous. There are 14 residues in the CDR3. V lost 5 bases, J lost 1 base, and 12 bases lay in between. Looked up from germline, CDR1 is SGHAT and CDR2 is FQNNGV. CDR3 protein: CASSQSYRSYEQYF. For the CDR3, the DNA is TGTGCCAGCAGCCAAAGCTACAGATCCTACGAGCAGTACTTC. The whole variable domain, remainder taken from reference TRBV11-2 and TRBJ2-7, is EAGVAQSPRYKIIEKRQSVAFWCNPISGHATLYWYQQILGQGPKLLIQFQNNGVVDDSQLPKDRFSAERLKGVDSTLKIQPAKLEDSAVYLCASSQSYRSYEQYFGPGTRLTVT.

The rearrangement links TRBV7-2 to TRBJ2-1; 9 positions match TRBD1. Germline lookup yields CDR1 SGHTA and CDR2 FQGNSA. Trimming cost V 4 bases and J 5 bases; bases outside gene matches: 0. The CDR3 is 13 residues long. CDR3 sequence reads: CASSWDRDNEQFF. As DNA, the CDR3 is TGTGCCAGCAGCTGGGACAGGGACAATGAGCAGTTCTTC.

The CDR3 nucleotides are TGTGCCAGCAGTCAAAGGGGGACCTACAATGAGCAGTTCTTC. As protein: CASSQRGTYNEQFF. The V call is TRBV5-8, the J call TRBJ2-1; D perhaps matches TRBD1 (6 bases). Germline-derived CDR1 and CDR2 are SGHTS and YDEGEE. V was trimmed by 5 bases and J by 2 bases, leaving 11 bases between them. The CDR3 totals 14 residues.